The entry below describes one TCR beta chain. Healthy HIV-negative adults without recent acute infections or vaccinations served as donors. Donors were Caucasian adults residing in Nashville, Tennessee, USA. In unsorted samples, genomic DNA was obtained using 90 million or so PBMCs. This CDR3 spans 19 amino acids. CDR1 and CDR2 from the germline V gene are MDHEN and SYDVKM. The J segment lost 3 bases and the V segment lost 2 bases, leaving 15 bases of the junction unmatched. TCRdb keeps only in-frame clones here, not all; method: immunoSEQ multiplex PCR. Here the sample spans about 480,000 clones, roughly 78% being singletons. The data were taken from a study of shared clonotypes between healthy human individuals. Study in general: The composition of the donors was a couple of women and a few men aged 18 to 49.

This chain joins TRBV28 and TRBJ2-2, with TRBD2 matching over 7 bases. This receptor was taken from a woman aged 40 to 50 in good health. Some clones in this sample may be carry-over from other donors' samples. The sample was PBMCs. CDR3 in DNA: TGTGCCAGCAGTTTAATGGTGGTGGTGCGGGAGCGACACACCGGGGAGCTGTTTTTT. This gives the protein CASSLMVVVRERHTGELFF.